These T cell receptor beta chains were read from a single sample in a study of T-cell reconstitution after alpha-beta-depleted transplantation in children. TCRdb passed the PCR reads through MiXCR, listing each CDR3 protein once. The sample has fewer than 700,000 distinct CDR3 sequences, 13% seen once. Sequencing used PBMCs, mostly from graft donor cells, obtained 360 days after TCRalphabeta/CD19-depleted stem cell transplant. These receptors came from a male patient between 5 and 17 years old who had a stem cell transplant for acute myeloid leukemia, so the T cells may come from the graft donor. Both conserved end residues are part of each CDR3. The order of the fields is V gene, clone size, J gene, D gene, CDR3 protein, CDR3 DNA. A D gene is named only where the DNA matches it firmly. For some rows the clone size is stated as once, few or many, or as a class when expanded; others skip it.

TRBV29-1,many,TRBJ2-5,.,CSVEASRGKKETQYF,TGCAGCGTTGAAGCCAGTAGGGGTAAAAAAGAGACCCAGTACTTC
TRBV28,.,TRBJ2-7,TRBD2,CASSYPSGSGYEQYF,TGTGCCAGCAGTTACCCTAGCGGGAGTGGATACGAGCAGTACTTC
TRBV5-1,.,TRBJ2-1,TRBD2,CASMGGSIRSEQFF,TGCGCCAGCATGGGCGGGAGTATCAGGAGTGAGCAGTTCTTC
TRBV29-1,many,TRBJ2-4,TRBD1,CSGMTGNNIQYF,TGCAGCGGCATGACAGGGAATAACATTCAGTACTTC
TRBV29-1,few,TRBJ2-3,.,CSVEKAPPRTDTQYF,TGCAGCGTTGAAAAAGCCCCCCCTCGCACAGATACGCAGTATTTT
TRBV10-3,many,TRBJ1-1,.,CAIRKDRGAFF,TGTGCCATCAGGAAAGACAGAGGAGCTTTCTTT
TRBV18,few,TRBJ1-3,.,CASSTDGSGNTIYF,TGTGCCAGCTCAACGGATGGTTCTGGAAACACCATATATTTT
TRBV4-2,.,TRBJ2-7,.,CASSQAVSYEQYF,TGTGCCAGCAGCCAAGCAGTCTCCTACGAGCAGTACTTC
TRBV12-3/TRBV12-4,few,TRBJ2-7,.,CASSQIRGAAYEQYF,TGTGCCAGCAGTCAAATCCGGGGGGCCGCGTACGAGCAGTACTTC
TRBV29-1,many,TRBJ2-1,TRBD1,CSAELGQGINEQFF,TGCAGCGCCGAACTGGGACAGGGGATCAATGAGCAGTTCTTC
TRBV6-5,.,TRBJ2-7,TRBD2,CASSYSPLLAGGYEQYF,TGTGCCAGCAGTTACTCCCCATTACTAGCGGGAGGCTACGAGCAGTACTTC
TRBV29-1,.,TRBJ2-2,.,CSSIAAGELFF,TGCAGCTCCATAGCAGCCGGGGAGCTGTTTTTT
TRBV28,few,TRBJ2-3,.,CASTPPWGGRDTQYF,TGTGCCAGCACTCCGCCCTGGGGCGGACGGGATACGCAGTATTTT
TRBV10-2,few,TRBJ2-2,.,CASSSGISLFF,TGCGCCAGTAGTAGTGGGATCTCGCTGTTTTTT
TRBV7-9,.,TRBJ2-5,TRBD1,CASSSSRTGKRETQYF,TGTGCCAGCAGCTCATCGAGGACAGGGAAAAGAGAGACCCAGTACTTC
TRBV20-1,few,TRBJ2-7,.,CSARRRAGQGEQYF,TGCAGTGCTAGGCGGAGGGCCGGTCAAGGCGAGCAGTACTTC
TRBV9,.,TRBJ1-5,TRBD1,CASSASGGLNQPQHF,TGTGCCAGCAGCGCTTCAGGGGGCTTGAATCAGCCCCAGCATTTT